This TCR beta chain was profiled in a study of T-cell reconstitution after alpha-beta-depleted transplantation in children. Regarding the study as a whole: When one year had passed after transplant, most T-cell counts and diversity came from newly produced T cells. At around two months after transplant, the alpha-beta T cells were reportedly derived from several hundred expanded clones that came from non-depleted graft cells.

This clonotype was seen a few times. Its specificity is not known. There are 15 residues in the CDR3. The trim removed 2 bases at V and 9 bases at J, leaving 7 bases unmatched. CDR1 is MGHRA and CDR2 is YSYEKL in the germline V gene. For TCRbeta, the library was prepared with unique molecular identifiers. TCRdb analysed the PCR reads with MiXCR anew, one entry per CDR3 protein. The profile covers hundreds of thousands of distinct CDR3 sequences, with about an eighth appearing a single time and 0.79% taken by the ten largest. The sample was PBMCs, taken before TCRalphabeta/CD19-depleted stem cell transplant. The J gene is TRBJ2-1, the V gene TRBV4-1; 10 bases fit TRBD2. This TCR derives from a girl aged 2 to 9 with congenital amegakaryocytic thrombocytopenia, due to receive a stem cell transplant. CDR3 sequence (DNA): TGCGCCAGCAGCCAACGTCTAGCGGGAGCGGGTGAGCAGTTCTTC. Translation gives CASSQRLAGAGEQFF.